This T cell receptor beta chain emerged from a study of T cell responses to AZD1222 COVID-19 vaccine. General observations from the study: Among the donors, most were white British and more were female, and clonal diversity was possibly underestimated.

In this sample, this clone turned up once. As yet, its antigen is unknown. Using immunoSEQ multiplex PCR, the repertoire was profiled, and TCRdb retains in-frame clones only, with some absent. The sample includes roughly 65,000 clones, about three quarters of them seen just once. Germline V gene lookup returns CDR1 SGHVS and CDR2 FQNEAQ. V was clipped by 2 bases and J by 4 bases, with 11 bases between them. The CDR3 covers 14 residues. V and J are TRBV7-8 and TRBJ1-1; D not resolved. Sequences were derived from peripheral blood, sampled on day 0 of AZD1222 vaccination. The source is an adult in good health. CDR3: CASSLNVGSTEAFF. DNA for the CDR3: TGTGCCAGCAGCTTAAACGTAGGCTCCACTGAAGCTTTCTTT.